A single sample is the source of the 18 T cell receptor beta chains below, sequenced in a study of shared clonotypes between healthy human individuals. This table comes from immunoSEQ multiplex PCR, and its TCRdb copy is limited to in-frame clones, with some not included. The sample has roughly 2.2 million clones, more than 85% seen once; the top ten hold 0.35% to 0.45%. The specimen sequenced was naive CD4+ T cells from PBMCs. Indicated subset: CD45RA+ positively selected. The receptor source for this set is a man aged 18 to 30 in good health. Some clones in this sample may be carry-over from other donors' samples.

In DNA form, the CDR3 reads TGCGCCAGCAGCACCGGGGGGTCGCGCACAGATACGCAGTATTTT. Encoded protein: CASSTGGSRTDTQYF. V gene TRBV5-1 combines with J gene TRBJ2-3, with 7 bases that match TRBD2. The CDR3 extends over 15 amino acids. Trimming removed 4 bases from V and 1 base from J; junction bases left unmatched: 6. Germline values: CDR1 SGHRS, CDR2 YFSETQ.

The chain employs TRBV27 and TRBJ2-7; possibly TRBD2 for D (5 bases). There are 14 residues in the CDR3. Trimming stripped 5 bases from V and 6 bases from J, with 17 bases between. CDR1 MNHEY and CDR2 SMNVEV come from the germline V gene (reference sequence). CDR3 in DNA: TGTGCCAGCAGTATAACCGGGAATGTAGGCGAGCAGTACTTC. Translation: CASSITGNVGEQYF.

The rearrangement links TRBV5-1 to TRBJ2-5; unclear D gene. The CDR3 has 14 residues. The germline V and J ends were trimmed by 0 bases and 4 bases, with 10 bases remaining between them. CDR1 is SGHRS, CDR2 YFSETQ, per germline. CDR3: CASSLEQPGETQYF. The CDR3 DNA is TGCGCCAGCAGCTTGGAACAGCCGGGAGAGACCCAGTACTTC.

The chain links TRBV5-1 to TRBJ2-2, with D uncertain. The V end was cut by 0 bases, the J end by 6 bases, with 9 bases between. This CDR3 contains 14 residues. CDR1 is SGHRS, CDR2 YFSETQ, per germline. The CDR3: CASSLGTYPGELFF. The CDR3 region has the DNA TGCGCCAGCAGCTTGGGGACGTATCCCGGGGAGCTGTTTTTT.

Comment on this clone: The conserved closing phenylalanine or tryptophan is absent in this CDR3, likely reflecting a read error. No DNA is shown, since the ends of the CDR3 on it are uncertain; the CDR3 is the one TCRdb lists. The V call is TRBV9, the J call TRBJ2-6; TRBD2 reflects the table's D call only, with no check against the DNA. The CDR3 length equals 24 residues, ends included. The V gene's germline CDR1 is SGDLS and CDR2 YYNGEE. The CDR3 loop reads CASSVATGDRGGLAGAYPPTYLHP.

This chain joins TRBV10-2 and TRBJ2-7; TRBD1 is a possible D gene (6 bases). Per the germline V gene, CDR1 is WSHSY and CDR2 is SAAADI. Trimming removed 5 bases from V and 0 bases from J, with 11 bases in between. The CDR3 sequence is 14 residues long. CDR3 loop: CASSRQEPSYEQYF. CDR3 DNA sequence: TGCGCCAGCAGTAGACAGGAGCCCTCCTACGAGCAGTACTTC.

J is TRBJ2-7 and V is TRBV15; 14 bases fit TRBD2. This CDR3 comprises 14 residues. Germline trimming cut 8 bases from V and 6 bases from J; bases unmatched to any gene: 6. Per the germline V gene, CDR1 is LNHNV and CDR2 is YYDKDF (reference sequence). CDR3 nucleotides: TGTGCCACCGCAGGGACTAGCGGGAGTGGCGAGCAGTACTTC. Translated: CATAGTSGSGEQYF.

The chain employs TRBV5-1 and TRBJ2-1; perhaps TRBD2 as D (5 bases). Germline assignment: CDR1 SGHRS and CDR2 YFSETQ. The V end was cut by 1 base, the J end by 4 bases, with 9 bases between. The CDR3 covers 14 residues. The CDR3 loop reads CASSLYEGYNEQFF. Written as DNA, the CDR3 is TGCGCCAGCAGCTTGTATGAGGGATACAATGAGCAGTTCTTC.

As DNA, the CDR3 is TGTGCCAGCATCAAACCAGTCGACAGGGGGCTTACAGATACGCAGTATTTT. Its translation: CASIKPVDRGLTDTQYF. The V and J genes are TRBV5-4 and TRBJ2-3, with 10 bases identical to TRBD1. V lost 6 bases to trimming and J lost 3 bases; unmatched junction nucleotides: 13. The CDR3 runs to 17 residues. Germline V lookup: CDR1 SGHNT, CDR2 YYREEE (reference sequence).

The chain links TRBV5-1 to TRBJ2-7; 13 nucleotides align to TRBD2. This CDR3 has 14 residues. Germline assignment: CDR1 SGHRS and CDR2 YFSETQ. Trimming at V came to 6 bases and at J to 3 bases, leaving 3 bases not matched to a gene. For the CDR3, the DNA is TGCGCCAGCACCCGGACTAGCGGGAGCTACGAGCAGTACTTC. Its translation is CASTRTSGSYEQYF.

Concerning this clone: This specimen includes other DNA sequences encoding the same CDR3. V usage is TRBV5-1 and J usage is TRBJ2-2; no reliable D call. CDR1 SGHRS and CDR2 YFSETQ come from the germline V gene. The CDR3 extends over 14 amino acids. Trimming left V 0 bases short and J 1 base short, with 4 bases between. As DNA, the CDR3 is TGCGCCAGCAGCTTGGTTGGGAACACCGGGGAGCTGTTTTTT. Encoded protein: CASSLVGNTGELFF.

Only a few counts were recorded for this clone. This chain joins TRBV27 and TRBJ1-5; D not resolved. The V and J ends lost 3 bases and 4 bases respectively, with 13 bases between them. The CDR3 consists of 15 residues. In germline, CDR1 is MNHEY, CDR2 SMNVEV (reference sequence). The CDR3 region is CASSFDPGENQPQHF. In DNA, the CDR3 is TGTGCCAGCAGTTTTGACCCCGGGGAGAATCAGCCCCAGCATTTT.

The rearrangement uses TRBV29-1 and TRBJ2-2; 10 bases are a match to TRBD1. The CDR3 consists of 14 residues. Losses at the gene ends were 5 bases for V and 3 bases for J; bases not matched to a gene: 3. Germline lookup yields CDR1 SQVTM and CDR2 ANQGSEA. The CDR3 is CSVPGQGDTGELFF. The DNA of the CDR3 is TGCAGCGTTCCCGGACAGGGGGACACCGGGGAGCTGTTTTTT.

With regard to this clone: Other DNA sequences in this specimen translate into the identical CDR3. The genes are TRBV7-2 and TRBJ2-7; 8 nucleotides agree with TRBD1. The V segment lost 1 base and the J segment 3 bases; nucleotides outside the gene matches: 2. Germline assignment: CDR1 SGHTA and CDR2 FQGNSA. This CDR3 has 14 residues. For the CDR3, the DNA is TGTGCCAGCAGCTTAGGGGGGACAGGCTACGAGCAGTACTTC. Protein: CASSLGGTGYEQYF.

The DNA of the CDR3 is TGTGCCAGCAGCTTAGATCACGTCTTCTCCTACGAGCAGTACTTC. Its translation: CASSLDHVFSYEQYF. The J gene is TRBJ2-7, the V gene TRBV11-2; no reliable D call. The germline CDR1 and CDR2 sequences are SGHAT and FQNNGV. The CDR3 loop spans 15 amino acids. Trimming left V 0 bases short and J 0 bases short, with 9 bases between.

This CDR3 reads CSVNRDWGDQETQYF. The CDR3 DNA reads as TGCAGCGTTAACCGGGACTGGGGGGACCAAGAGACCCAGTACTTC. The chain links TRBV29-1 to TRBJ2-5, with D possibly being TRBD2 (6 bases). The CDR3 spans 15 residues. The germline V gene has CDR1 SQVTM and CDR2 ANQGSEA. Trimming left V 5 bases short and J 0 bases short, with 16 bases between.

The chain couples TRBV6-5 to TRBJ2-1, with 7 positions matching TRBD1. CDR1 is MNHEY and CDR2 is SVGAGI in the germline V gene. This CDR3 is built from 14 residues. V was pared by 5 bases and J by 7 bases, with 8 bases of the junction left unmatched. The CDR3 is CASSTDRVRNEQFF. CDR3 in DNA: TGTGCCAGCAGTACCGACAGGGTACGGAATGAGCAGTTCTTC.

This chain joins TRBV11-1 and TRBJ2-7; 11 bases agree with TRBD2. There are 15 residues in the CDR3. J was trimmed by 3 bases and V by 5 bases; bases with no gene match: 6. Germline values: CDR1 SGHAT, CDR2 FQDESV (reference sequence). The chain's CDR3 is CASSPRGTSGYEQYF. The CDR3 region has the DNA TGTGCCAGCAGCCCCCGTGGGACTAGCGGCTACGAGCAGTACTTC.